A selection of T cell receptor beta chains follows, all from one sample in a study of T-cell reconstitution after alpha-beta-depleted transplantation in children. Using its own MiXCR run on the PCR reads, TCRdb lists one record per CDR3 protein. The sample consists of some 550,000 distinct CDR3 sequences, more than 20% of them appearing once. The material sequenced was PBMCs, mostly from graft donor cells, taken 360 days after TCRalphabeta/CD19-depleted stem cell transplant. The source is a boy in the first two years of life who had a stem cell transplant for acute myeloid leukemia, so the T cells may come from the graft donor. CDR3s include the opening cysteine and the closing phenylalanine or tryptophan. D genes are given only for firm matches. Some rows have no size entry. The others give once, few or many, or a class for an expanded clone.

TRBJ1-1 | many | TRBV29-1 | NA | CSVAKVVRGTEAFF | TGCAGCGTTGCTAAGGTGGTGAGGGGCACTGAAGCTTTCTTT
TRBJ2-7 | many | TRBV29-1 | TRBD1 | CSGGQDSYEQYF | TGCAGCGGCGGACAGGATAGCTACGAGCAGTACTTC
TRBJ1-5 | few | TRBV29-1 | NA | CSVGTQVNQPQHF | TGCAGCGTTGGCACACAGGTTAATCAGCCCCAGCATTTT
TRBJ1-5 | many | TRBV4-2 | TRBD1 | CASSQLGQGDQPQHF | TGTGCCAGCAGCCAACTCGGACAGGGGGATCAGCCCCAGCATTTT
TRBJ2-5 | few | TRBV28 | TRBD2 | CASSTETSAETQYF | TGTGCCAGCAGCACCGAGACTAGCGCGGAGACCCAGTACTTC
TRBJ2-4 | many | TRBV20-1 | NA | CSAAAGAKNIQYF | TGCAGTGCAGCCGCGGGTGCCAAAAACATTCAGTACTTC
TRBJ2-6 | few | TRBV25-1 | NA | CASSDMAGRRLDGANVLTF | TGTGCCAGCAGTGATATGGCAGGGAGGCGACTAGATGGGGCCAACGTCCTGACTTTC
TRBJ1-5 | few | TRBV20-1 | NA | CSARIRDGGNQPQHF | TGCAGTGCTAGAATCAGGGACGGAGGCAATCAGCCCCAGCATTTT
TRBJ2-5 | NA | TRBV5-4 | TRBD1 | CASSPMTGEETQYF | TGTGCCAGCAGCCCCATGACAGGGGAAGAGACCCAGTACTTC
TRBJ2-7 | few | TRBV6-1 | NA | CASSKPSGTAYPYEQYF | TGTGCCAGCAGTAAGCCGAGCGGGACAGCGTATCCCTACGAGCAGTACTTC
TRBJ2-1 | many | TRBV12-3/TRBV12-4 | NA | CASSLTGFSTNEQFF | TGTGCCAGCAGCCTGACAGGATTTTCAACCAATGAGCAGTTCTTC
TRBJ2-1 | many | TRBV19 | NA | CASSLGTHNEQFF | TGTGCCAGTAGTCTCGGGACTCACAATGAGCAGTTCTTC
TRBJ1-4 | few | TRBV28 | NA | CASSLKEKLFF | TGTGCCAGCAGTTTAAAAGAAAAACTGTTTTTT
TRBJ2-5 | once | TRBV10-1 | NA | CASSDPLGSQETQYF | TGCGCCAGCAGTGATCCTTTGGGCAGTCAAGAGACCCAGTACTTC
TRBJ2-5 | many | TRBV12-3/TRBV12-4 | TRBD1 | CASSPGQGIQETQYF | TGTGCCAGCAGTCCGGGACAGGGAATCCAAGAGACCCAGTACTTC
TRBJ2-2 | many | TRBV14 | NA | CASSQDRLETLYTGELFF | TGTGCCAGCAGCCAAGATCGTCTTGAGACACTATACACCGGGGAGCTGTTTTTT
TRBJ1-1 | many | TRBV6-5 | NA | CASSYGGRGLTEAFF | TGTGCCAGCAGTTACGGGGGAAGGGGCCTCACTGAAGCTTTCTTT
TRBJ2-7 | many | TRBV29-1 | NA | CSVHQGSSYEQYF | TGCAGCGTTCACCAGGGGAGCTCCTACGAGCAGTACTTC
TRBJ2-1 | NA | TRBV7-2 | TRBD2 | CASSLKGLAGYNEQFF | TGTGCCAGCAGCTTAAAAGGCCTAGCGGGATATAATGAGCAGTTCTTC
TRBJ1-1 | NA | TRBV28 | NA | CASSLPIGLNTEAFF | TGTGCCAGCAGTTTACCTATCGGCCTGAACACTGAAGCTTTCTTT
TRBJ2-5 | NA | TRBV7-2 | NA | CASSPPDSGFQTQYF | TGTGCCAGCAGCCCACCGGACAGTGGCTTCCAGACCCAGTACTTC
TRBJ1-5 | many | TRBV28 | NA | CASSATVSSNQPQHF | TGTGCCAGCAGTGCCACGGTATCCAGCAATCAGCCCCAGCATTTT
TRBJ2-7 | few | TRBV27 | NA | CASSFGERYEQYF | TGTGCCAGCAGTTTCGGGGAGCGTTACGAGCAGTACTTC
TRBJ2-3 | NA | TRBV5-6 | NA | CASSLGVASFARTDTQYF | TGTGCCAGCAGCTTGGGAGTCGCTAGCTTCGCCCGCACAGATACGCAGTATTTT
TRBJ2-1 | many | TRBV20-1 | NA | CSARGLERGNEQFF | TGCAGTGCTAGAGGACTAGAAAGAGGCAATGAGCAGTTCTTC
TRBJ1-2 | few | TRBV29-1 | NA | CSAQNRNLFYGYTF | TGCAGCGCCCAGAACAGAAACTTATTCTATGGCTACACCTTC
TRBJ2-1 | few | TRBV5-1 | NA | CASSFLLGTFYNEQFF | TGCGCCAGCAGCTTCCTACTCGGGACGTTCTACAATGAGCAGTTCTTC
TRBJ1-1 | few | TRBV7-9 | NA | CASSLSPTLNTEAFF | TGTGCCAGCAGTTTGTCGCCGACACTCAACACTGAAGCTTTCTTT
TRBJ1-5 | NA | TRBV10-3 | NA | CAISRDLRNQPQHF | TGTGCCATTTCCCGGGACCTTAGAAATCAGCCCCAGCATTTT
TRBJ2-1 | NA | TRBV4-3 | NA | CASSQDPGSDEQFF | TGCGCCAGCAGCCAAGATCCCGGAAGTGATGAGCAGTTCTTC
TRBJ2-4 | NA | TRBV7-8 | TRBD1 | CASSLGQGKDKNIQYF | TGTGCCAGCAGCCTGGGACAGGGCAAGGACAAAAACATTCAGTACTTC
TRBJ2-2 | NA | TRBV11-2 | NA | CATALPGIDTGELFF | TGTGCCACCGCCCTCCCGGGGATCGACACCGGGGAGCTGTTTTTT
TRBJ2-3 | few | TRBV7-2 | TRBD2 | CASSLVGGGATDTQYF | TGTGCCAGCAGCTTAGTTGGCGGGGGGGCGACAGATACGCAGTATTTT
TRBJ1-2 | few | TRBV6-1 | TRBD1 | CASRVDRDYGYTF | TGTGCCAGCAGGGTGGACAGGGATTATGGCTACACCTTC
TRBJ2-3 | many | TRBV27 | TRBD2 | CASRLAVTDTQYF | TGTGCCAGCAGACTAGCGGTCACAGATACGCAGTATTTT
TRBJ2-5 | NA | TRBV18 | NA | CASSPLQGRKETQYF | TGTGCCAGCTCACCACTCCAGGGACGGAAAGAGACCCAGTACTTC
TRBJ1-1 | many | TRBV6-2/TRBV6-3 | NA | CASSYGGSTEAFF | TGTGCCAGCAGTTATGGGGGCAGCACTGAAGCTTTCTTT
TRBJ2-1 | NA | TRBV11-2 | NA | CASRPTRLGSQFF | TGTGCCAGCAGACCAACGAGGTTGGGATCGCAGTTCTTC
TRBJ2-6 | few | TRBV7-3 | TRBD1 | CASSAPGQGSGANVLTF | TGTGCCAGCAGCGCACCGGGACAGGGGTCTGGGGCCAACGTCCTGACTTTC
TRBJ2-7 | NA | TRBV18 | TRBD1 | CASSPRRNRGTYEQYF | TGTGCCAGCTCACCAAGGAGGAACAGGGGGACCTACGAGCAGTACTTC
TRBJ2-3 | NA | TRBV7-9 | NA | CASSQGFRGDTQYF | TGTGCCAGCAGCCAGGGCTTCCGAGGAGATACGCAGTATTTT
TRBJ2-2 | few | TRBV6-1 | TRBD2 | CASSSVSPSGGATGELFF | TGTGCCAGCAGCTCTGTCTCCCCTAGCGGGGGGGCCACCGGGGAGCTGTTTTTT
TRBJ2-3 | many | TRBV7-6 | TRBD2 | CASSLELAGAITDTQYF | TGTGCCAGCAGCTTAGAACTAGCGGGGGCTATCACAGATACGCAGTATTTT
TRBJ1-2 | NA | TRBV11-1 | NA | CASSFPGSQGQSNYGYTF | TGTGCCAGCAGCTTCCCAGGCTCCCAGGGCCAGTCTAACTATGGCTACACCTTC
TRBJ1-2 | many | TRBV20-1 | TRBD1 | CSALPPSGQNMYGYTF | TGCAGTGCCCTCCCGCCTTCGGGACAGAATATGTATGGCTACACCTTC
TRBJ1-2 | few | TRBV19 | NA | CASSNDRIYNYGYTF | TGTGCCAGTAGCAACGACAGGATTTACAATTATGGCTACACCTTC